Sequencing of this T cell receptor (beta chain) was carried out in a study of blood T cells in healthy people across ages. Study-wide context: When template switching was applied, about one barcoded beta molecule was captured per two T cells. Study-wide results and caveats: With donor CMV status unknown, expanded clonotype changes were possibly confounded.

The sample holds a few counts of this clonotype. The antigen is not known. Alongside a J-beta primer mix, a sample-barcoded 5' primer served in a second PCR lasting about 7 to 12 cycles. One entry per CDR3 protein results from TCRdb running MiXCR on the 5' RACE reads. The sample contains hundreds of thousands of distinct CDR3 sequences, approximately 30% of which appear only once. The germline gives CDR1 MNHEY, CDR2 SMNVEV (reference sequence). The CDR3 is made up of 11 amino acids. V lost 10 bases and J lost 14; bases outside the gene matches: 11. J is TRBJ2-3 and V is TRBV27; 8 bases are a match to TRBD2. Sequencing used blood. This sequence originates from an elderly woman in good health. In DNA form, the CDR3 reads TGTGCCATCCTCGGGGGGGACTCAATGTATTTT. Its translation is CAILGGDSMYF.